This T cell receptor beta chain was observed in a study of blood T cell repertoires in COVID-19. At the level of the study: The analysed material was cDNA or gDNA that came from T cells, B-cell-depleted T cells, or PBMCs.

Assay: immunoSEQ multiplex PCR; the TCRdb copy retains only in-frame clones and omits some. The sample comprises over 35,000 clones, about 80% of which are singletons, and around 24% rests with the top ten. The TCR was taken from a human donor with acute or convalescent COVID-19. The donor label of this sample is uncertain. Sequences were obtained from peripheral blood.

The CDR3 DNA follows: TGTGCCAGTAGTATAGTTAGCGGGAGGGCGGTATTTGAGCAGTTCTTC. Protein product: CASSIVSGRAVFEQFF. The gene calls are TRBV19 and TRBJ2-1, with 11 positions matching TRBD2. CDR1 LNHDA and CDR2 SQIVND come from the germline V gene (reference sequence). V shed 1 base, J shed 9 bases, and the junction held 8 bases outside the gene matches. The CDR3 is made up of 16 amino acids.